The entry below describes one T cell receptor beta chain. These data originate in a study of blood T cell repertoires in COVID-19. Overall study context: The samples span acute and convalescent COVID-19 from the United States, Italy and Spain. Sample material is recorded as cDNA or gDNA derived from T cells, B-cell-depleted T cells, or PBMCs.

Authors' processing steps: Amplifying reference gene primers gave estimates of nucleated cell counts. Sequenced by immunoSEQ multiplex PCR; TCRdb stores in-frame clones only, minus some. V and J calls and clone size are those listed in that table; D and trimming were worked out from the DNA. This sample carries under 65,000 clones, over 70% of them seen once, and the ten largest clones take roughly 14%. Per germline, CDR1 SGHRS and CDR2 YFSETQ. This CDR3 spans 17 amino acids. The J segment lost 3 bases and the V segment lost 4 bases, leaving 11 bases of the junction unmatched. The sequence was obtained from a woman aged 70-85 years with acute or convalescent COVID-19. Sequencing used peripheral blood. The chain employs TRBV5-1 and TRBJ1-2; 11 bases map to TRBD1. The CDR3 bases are TGCGCCAGCAGCCTCGGACAGGGGGCGTTTGTCGACTATGGCTACACCTTC. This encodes CASSLGQGAFVDYGYTF.